This entry lists 29 T cell receptor beta chains sequenced from one sample in a study of post-analysis software for immune sequencing data. Study results and caveats: TRBV segments more frequent in patients than in controls numbered roughly 5 and included TRBV5-6, TRBV5-1 and TRBV20-1.

Sequencing libraries made from TCR beta cDNA carried unique molecular identifiers. TCRdb redid the calling of the PCR reads with MiXCR, one entry per CDR3 protein. This sample has about 200,000 distinct CDR3 sequences; approximately 30% occur once, and the top ten carry 3% to 3.5%. These TCRs' antigens remain unknown. Sequencing was performed on blood. These receptor sequences come from a girl between 2 and 17 years old with multiple sclerosis.

This clonotype has just a few counts. This chain connects TRBV28 to TRBJ2-1, with 9 bases aligning to TRBD1. With V trimmed by 5 bases and J by 7 bases, 6 bases remained unmatched. From germline, CDR1 is MDHEN and CDR2 SYDVKM. The CDR3 sequence is 14 residues long. CDR3 residues: CASSPGDRENEQFF. CDR3 nucleotide sequence: TGTGCCAGCAGTCCCGGGGACAGGGAAAATGAGCAGTTCTTC.

This clonotype was counted ten times or more. The chain joins TRBV7-2 to TRBJ2-7; 8 positions agree with TRBD2. Germline trimming cut 1 base from V and 0 bases from J; bases unmatched to any gene: 5. The germline V gene encodes CDR1 SGHTA and CDR2 FQGNSA. The CDR3 has 16 residues. The CDR3, as DNA: TGTGCCAGCAGCTTAGGGGTGAGCGGGAGCTCCTACGAGCAGTACTTC. Amino acid sequence: CASSLGVSGSSYEQYF.

This clonotype was found a few times. This clone may be a read error of a much larger clone one base away. This chain connects TRBV6-5 to TRBJ1-5; D gene uncertain. The CDR3 contains 13 residues. V lost 4 bases to trimming and J lost 1 base, with 5 bases between them. Germline assignment: CDR1 MNHEY and CDR2 SVGAGI. As DNA, the CDR3 is TGTGCCAGCAGTTGCTCGAGCAATCAGCCCCAGCATTTT. Protein product: CASSCSSNQPQHF.

This clonotype showed up just a few times. V is TRBV3-1 and J is TRBJ1-4, with a tentative D call TRBD1 (5 bases). Germline assignment: CDR1 LGHDT and CDR2 YNNKEL (reference sequence). Deletions cut 1 base from V and 4 bases from J, with 10 bases between. The CDR3 length is 15 residues. The CDR3 spells CASSQGWQGNEKLFF. The CDR3, as DNA: TGTGCCAGCAGCCAAGGATGGCAGGGTAATGAAAAACTGTTTTTT.

This clonotype has a count of ten or more. The rearrangement joins TRBV20-1 to TRBJ1-6; 9 bases are shared with TRBD1. Germline loops: CDR1 DFQATT, CDR2 SNEGSKA (reference sequence). Trimming took 5 bases from V and 3 from J; bases not matched to a gene: 2. The CDR3 contains 14 residues. The CDR3 sequence: CSAGQGNYNSPLHF. CDR3 DNA sequence: TGCAGTGCTGGACAGGGGAACTATAATTCACCCCTCCACTTT.

The chain combines TRBV20-1 with TRBJ2-5, with 10 nucleotides matching TRBD2. The assigned J gene may be wrong: the sequence end matches TRBJ2-7 better. This CDR3 comprises 16 residues. The germline CDR1 and CDR2 sequences are DFQATT and SNEGSKA (reference sequence). CDR3 sequence reads: CSARDLRGLANYEQYF. The CDR3 DNA reads as TGCAGTGCTAGAGATCTCCGGGGACTAGCGAACTACGAGCAGTACTTC.

This clonotype appeared a few times. A much larger clone sits a single nucleotide away, making a read error possible. The chain joins TRBV29-1 to TRBJ2-4, with TRBD2 as a possible D gene (5 bases). The DNA end is a closer match to TRBJ2-7, so the J assignment may be wrong. This CDR3 is 13 amino acids long. Germline CDR1 reads SQVTM; CDR2 reads ANQGSEA. The CDR3, as DNA: TGCAGCGTGGCCGGGAAATCCGCCTACGAGCAGTACTTC. Protein sequence: CSVAGKSAYEQYF.

This clonotype was counted many times. The rearrangement joins TRBV11-2 to TRBJ2-5; 8 nucleotides agree with TRBD1. The CDR3 runs 15 residues. J lost 5 bases, V lost 5 bases, and 10 bases had no gene match. Germline V CDR1 and CDR2: SGHAT, FQNNGV. The chain's CDR3 is CASSPTRTGIETQYF. DNA for the CDR3: TGTGCCAGCAGCCCCACACGGACAGGGATTGAGACCCAGTACTTC.

This clonotype was detected a few times. One end of the junction fails to match germline, which may point to a read error. The chain couples TRBV20-1 to TRBJ2-7, with D tentatively TRBD2 (5 bases). Matching the DNA end better, TRBJ2-5 makes the J call doubtful. The CDR3 runs 14 residues. Germline CDR1 DFQATT, CDR2 SNEGSKA (reference sequence). The CDR3 protein is CGARGPIGGETQYF. CDR3 DNA: TGCGGTGCTAGAGGTCCCATCGGAGGAGAGACCCAGTACTTC.

This clonotype was picked up a small number of times. The CDR3 region is CASSYKTPTGLVFF. The CDR3 bases are TGTGCCAGCAGTTATAAGACCCCGACAGGGTTGGTTTTCTTT. The J gene is TRBJ1-1, the V gene TRBV6-6; 7 bases agree with TRBD1. Germline assignment: CDR1 MNHNY and CDR2 SVGAGI (reference sequence). CDR3 length: 14 amino acids. V gave up 3 bases and J gave up 13 bases; unmatched junction bases: 14.

The rearrangement links TRBV20-1 to TRBJ1-4; weak D call: TRBD1 (6 bases). The V and J ends lost 0 bases and 3 bases respectively, with 14 bases between them. The germline CDR1 and CDR2 sequences are DFQATT and SNEGSKA (reference sequence). The CDR3 is made up of 16 amino acids. CDR3 nucleotides: TGCAGTGCTAGAGATGAGGGGGGCAGAGCTAATGAAAAACTGTTTTTT. Amino acids: CSARDEGGRANEKLFF.

With regard to this clonotype: A read error may explain this, as a much larger clone is one base away. The chain is built from TRBV20-1 and TRBJ2-1, with TRBD2 as a possible D gene (6 bases). The germline gives CDR1 DFQATT, CDR2 SNEGSKA (reference sequence). This CDR3 contains 13 residues. Trimming left V 3 bases short and J 6 bases short, with 12 bases between. The CDR3 DNA follows: TGCAGTGCTAGGCGGGCAGCGGGCAATGAGCAGTTCTTC. This translates into CSARRAAGNEQFF.

In this sample, this clonotype turned up many times. This rearrangement joins TRBV4-1 to TRBJ2-7; TRBD1 aligns across 9 bases. The germline CDR1 and CDR2 sequences are MGHRA and YSYEKL. CDR3 length equals 15 residues. Trimming took 0 bases from V and 2 from J; bases not matched to a gene: 2. CDR3 nucleotides: TGCGCCAGCAGCCAAGACCGGGACAGGGCCTACGAGCAGTACTTC. It translates to CASSQDRDRAYEQYF.

The CDR3 region is CSASGEGGTDTQYF. The CDR3 nucleotides read TGCAGCGCGTCGGGCGAAGGGGGCACAGATACGCAGTATTTT. V and J are TRBV29-1 and TRBJ2-3; weak D call: TRBD1 (5 bases). CDR1 and CDR2 (germline): SQVTM, ANQGSEA. This CDR3 has 14 residues. With 7 bases removed from V and 1 base from J, the gap between germline ends came to 15 bases.

In its sample, this clonotype was seen a few times. This chain uses TRBV24-1 with TRBJ2-7; 7 bases fit TRBD1. Per germline, CDR1 KGHDR and CDR2 SFDVKD. There are 13 residues in the CDR3. Trimming took 5 bases from V and 6 from J; bases not matched to a gene: 6. The CDR3 DNA reads TGTGCCACCAGTGGCATAACAGGGGCCGAGCAGTACTTC. It yields the protein CATSGITGAEQYF.

This sequence joins TRBV12-3 or TRBV12-4 and TRBJ2-3; 8 bases map to TRBD1. This CDR3 comprises 14 residues. After removal of 5 bases from V and 4 bases from J, the junction contained 5 bases not matched to a gene. The CDR3 region is CASSEQGQADTQYF. In DNA form, the CDR3 reads TGTGCCAGCAGTGAACAGGGACAGGCAGATACGCAGTATTTT.

This clonotype was recorded many times. The chain links TRBV12-3 or TRBV12-4 to TRBJ2-7, with D possibly matching TRBD2 (5 bases). This CDR3 comprises 15 residues. V was pared by 7 bases and J by 7 bases, with 23 bases between. CDR3 in amino acids: CASNSGGPSSGEQYF. The DNA for the CDR3 is TGTGCCAGCAATTCCGGAGGACCGTCGAGTGGAGAGCAGTACTTC.

Remarks on this clonotype: This sequence may be a read error, since a much larger clone differs from it by one base. The genes are TRBV28 and TRBJ2-5; TRBD2 matches 13 bases. The J call is doubtful: the DNA matches TRBJ2-7 better. Germline values: CDR1 MDHEN, CDR2 SYDVKM. The CDR3 has 15 residues. The CDR3 here is CAGRVRGLAGSEQYF. The DNA for the CDR3 is TGTGCCGGCAGGGTCCGGGGACTAGCGGGATCCGAGCAGTACTTC.

The rearrangement joins TRBV28 to TRBJ2-7, with TRBD1 identical over 10 bases. Germline-derived CDR1 and CDR2 are MDHEN and SYDVKM. The CDR3 covers 18 residues. Trimming took 5 bases from V and 0 from J; bases not matched to a gene: 13. DNA for the CDR3: TGTGCCAGCAGTGCACCCGAGACAGGGGGCTTTGACTCCTACGAGCAGTACTTC. It specifies CASSAPETGGFDSYEQYF.

Only a few counts were recorded for this clonotype. The rearrangement links TRBV20-1 to TRBJ2-1, with 9 positions matching TRBD1. CDR3 length: 16 residues. V lost 2 bases, J lost 2 bases, and 7 bases stayed unmatched. Per the germline V gene, CDR1 is DFQATT and CDR2 is SNEGSKA (reference sequence). CDR3 sequence: CSARLPGQGAYNEQFF. Here the CDR3 DNA reads TGCAGTGCTAGATTACCGGGACAGGGCGCCTACAATGAGCAGTTCTTC.

This clonotype has ten or more counts. The chain employs TRBV2 and TRBJ2-7; 8 nucleotides match TRBD2. The CDR3 is 15 amino acids. Germline lookup yields CDR1 SNHLY and CDR2 FYNNEI. The ends lost 4 bases at V and 5 bases at J; junction bases unmatched: 10. CDR3 nucleotides: TGTGCCAGCAGTGGGTTAGCGGGGTACTCTGACGAGCAGTACTTC. Amino acid sequence: CASSGLAGYSDEQYF.

This clonotype was observed at least ten times. The rearrangement joins TRBV6-1 to TRBJ2-1; unclear D gene. CDR1 is MNHNS and CDR2 is SASEGT in the germline V gene. V was clipped by 5 bases and J by 9 bases, with 11 bases between them. The CDR3 extends over 12 amino acids. The CDR3 is CASSHRVTEQFF. The CDR3 nucleotides read TGTGCCAGCAGTCACCGGGTCACTGAGCAGTTCTTC.

This clonotype was found a few times. This chain connects TRBV20-1 to TRBJ2-5; the match to TRBD2 covers 10 bases. The germline gives CDR1 DFQATT, CDR2 SNEGSKA (reference sequence). V was clipped by 1 base and J by 0 bases; unmatched bases: 2. The CDR3 spans 15 residues. DNA of the CDR3: TGCAGTGCTAGAGCAGCGGGGGGGGACCAAGAGACCCAGTACTTC. Its protein product is CSARAAGGDQETQYF.

This clonotype was observed many times. This chain connects TRBV12-3 or TRBV12-4 to TRBJ2-7; 7 positions agree with TRBD1. The length of the CDR3 is 14 residues. Germline trimming cut 5 bases from V and 1 base from J; bases unmatched to any gene: 5. The chain's CDR3 is CASSQDRDSYEQYF. CDR3 in DNA: TGTGCCAGCAGTCAAGACAGGGATTCCTACGAGCAGTACTTC.

The chain carries TRBV2 and TRBJ2-2, with 8 bases that match TRBD1. This CDR3 has 14 amino acids. V lost 6 bases, J lost 4 bases, and 4 bases stayed unmatched. CDR1 and CDR2 from the germline V gene are SNHLY and FYNNEI. The CDR3 loop reads CASRRDRTTGELFF. DNA for the CDR3: TGTGCCAGCAGGCGGGACAGGACCACCGGGGAGCTGTTTTTT.

In this sample, this clonotype turned up many times. The rearrangement joins TRBV3-1 to TRBJ2-1; 8 nucleotides agree with TRBD1. Germline V gives CDR1 LGHDT, CDR2 YNNKEL (reference sequence). With 3 bases clipped from V and 6 bases from J, the junction kept 7 bases outside the gene matches. This CDR3 is 15 amino acids long. The CDR3 spells CASSHVRDRSNEQFF. The CDR3 coding sequence is TGTGCCAGCAGCCATGTCCGGGACAGGTCCAATGAGCAGTTCTTC.

In this sample, this clonotype turned up a few times. The gene calls are TRBV5-1 and TRBJ2-7; 9 bases line up with TRBD1. The CDR3 consists of 14 residues. Germline V CDR1 and CDR2: SGHRS, YFSETQ. V dropped 3 bases and J dropped 3; count of bases not matched to a gene: 4. The CDR3 bases are TGCGCCAGCAGCTGGGGACAGGGAGACTACGAGCAGTACTTC. Its protein is CASSWGQGDYEQYF. Looking up the rest from reference TRBV5-1 and TRBJ2-7 gives the full variable domain: KAGVTQTPRYLIKTRGQQVTLSCSPISGHRSVSWYQQTPGQGLQFLFEYFSETQRNKGNFPGRFSGRQFSNSRSEMNVSTLELGDSALYLCASSWGQGDYEQYFGPGTRLTVT.

Ten or more counts support this clonotype. The gene calls are TRBV12-3 or TRBV12-4 and TRBJ1-4; D remains unclear. This CDR3 spans 13 amino acids. Trimming cost V 5 bases and J 7 bases, with 11 bases left between them. CDR3 DNA: TGTGCCAGCAGTCAGATCGAGGGTGAAAAACTGTTTTTT. The encoded protein is CASSQIEGEKLFF.

The chain is built from TRBV4-1 and TRBJ2-5; 7 nucleotides line up with TRBD2. The CDR3 totals 16 residues. V was pared by 3 bases and J by 11 bases, with 18 bases of the junction left unmatched. The germline gives CDR1 MGHRA, CDR2 YSYEKL. The CDR3 DNA reads TGCGCCAGCAGCCAGAACCTAGCGGAACCATACAATGAGCAGTACTTC. It yields the protein CASSQNLAEPYNEQYF.